This is a list of T cell receptor beta chains from one sample in a study of T cells expressing NK-cell markers. TCRdb reanalyzed the 5' RACE reads, giving one entry per CDR3 protein sequence and no DNA. The sample includes hundreds of thousands of distinct CDR3 sequences. The sequencing sample was made of blood T cells: a sorted CD56 or NKG2C T cell subset, CD4+ or CD8+ T cells, or bulk PBMC T cells (not recorded which). The source of these receptors is a man aged 18 to 29 in good health. Each CDR3 is given with its conserved first and last residue. Each record gives: V gene, J gene, CDR3 protein.

TRBV4-3	TRBJ1-4	CASSQGWTGGFEKLFF
TRBV20-1	TRBJ2-7	CSARGGGGNIYEQYF
TRBV7-2	TRBJ2-2	CASSREPHTGELFF
TRBV7-2	TRBJ2-5	CASSLAVKETQYF
TRBV15	TRBJ1-2	CATSRDRSGLLYGYTF
TRBV4-2	TRBJ2-3	CASSQVLREGGLTQYF
TRBV7-6	TRBJ2-3	CASSLSGGRSDTQYF
TRBV5-1	TRBJ2-3	CASDRVSSTDTQYF
TRBV9	TRBJ2-7	CASSAPGTSGSGEQYF
TRBV6-1	TRBJ2-1	CASSKPTRGGSNEQFF
TRBV5-1	TRBJ2-2	CASSPGDAQMTGELFF
TRBV24-1	TRBJ2-2	CATSEGGRDLNTGELFF
TRBV20-1	TRBJ1-6	CSATGQGNSPLHF
TRBV15	TRBJ2-1	CATSSGRSSYNEQFF
TRBV20-1	TRBJ2-1	CSATKTSGRGGEQFF
TRBV10-3	TRBJ2-5	CAIGPPGTQYF